A selection of T cell receptor beta chains follows, all from one sample in a study of blood T cell repertoires in COVID-19. Produced via immunoSEQ multiplex PCR; TCRdb's table is partial and in-frame only. The sample holds around 16,000 clones, less than 90% seen once. Sequencing input: peripheral blood. These receptors all stem from a man aged 55 to 70 with acute or convalescent COVID-19. CDR3s include the opening cysteine and the closing phenylalanine or tryptophan. Fields, in order: V gene, CDR3 length, clone size, D gene, J gene, CDR3 protein, CDR3 DNA. A D gene is named only where the DNA matches it firmly. A clone size is listed for some rows: how often the clone was seen (once, few, many), or a class if it is expanded.

V gene: TRBV2
CDR3 length: 13
clone size: .
D gene: .
J gene: TRBJ1-2
CDR3 protein: CASNPGFHYGYTF
CDR3 DNA: TGTGCCAGCAACCCCGGGTTCCACTATGGCTACACCTTC

V gene: TRBV6-2/TRBV6-3
CDR3 length: 14
clone size: .
D gene: .
J gene: TRBJ1-1
CDR3 protein: CASSWQGMNTEAFF
CDR3 DNA: TGTGCCAGCAGCTGGCAGGGAATGAACACTGAAGCTTTCTTT

V gene: TRBV25-1
CDR3 length: 13
clone size: .
D gene: TRBD1
J gene: TRBJ1-1
CDR3 protein: CASRPGGASEAFF
CDR3 DNA: TGTGCCAGCAGACCAGGGGGCGCCTCTGAAGCTTTCTTT

V gene: TRBV6-5
CDR3 length: 14
clone size: few
D gene: TRBD1
J gene: TRBJ1-1
CDR3 protein: CASGRTGVNTEAFF
CDR3 DNA: TGTGCCAGCGGCCGGACAGGCGTGAACACTGAAGCTTTCTTT

V gene: TRBV7-9
CDR3 length: 13
clone size: .
D gene: .
J gene: TRBJ1-5
CDR3 protein: CASSDSYNQPQHF
CDR3 DNA: TGTGCCAGCAGCGACAGCTACAATCAGCCCCAGCATTTT

V gene: TRBV2
CDR3 length: 13
clone size: .
D gene: .
J gene: TRBJ2-1
CDR3 protein: CASRGREDNEQFF
CDR3 DNA: TGTGCCAGCAGGGGGCGCGAGGACAATGAGCAGTTCTTC

V gene: TRBV3-1/TRBV3-2
CDR3 length: 11
clone size: .
D gene: .
J gene: TRBJ2-7
CDR3 protein: CASGTLREQYF
CDR3 DNA: TGTGCCAGCGGCACCCTTCGCGAGCAGTACTTC

V gene: TRBV3-1/TRBV3-2
CDR3 length: 17
clone size: .
D gene: TRBD2
J gene: TRBJ2-5
CDR3 protein: CASSLRTSGGKQETQYF
CDR3 DNA: TGTGCCAGCAGCCTTCGGACTAGCGGGGGGAAGCAAGAGACCCAGTACTTC

V gene: TRBV2
CDR3 length: 14
clone size: .
D gene: .
J gene: TRBJ1-1
CDR3 protein: CASSRSLGGTEAFF
CDR3 DNA: TGTGCCAGCAGCCGTTCCCTGGGCGGGACTGAAGCTTTCTTT

V gene: TRBV7-9
CDR3 length: 12
clone size: .
D gene: .
J gene: TRBJ1-5
CDR3 protein: CASSPYGQPQHF
CDR3 DNA: TGTGCCAGCAGCCCCTACGGTCAGCCCCAGCATTTT

V gene: TRBV2
CDR3 length: 16
clone size: .
D gene: TRBD1
J gene: TRBJ1-2
CDR3 protein: CASRRTGILANYGYTF
CDR3 DNA: TGTGCCAGCAGGCGGACAGGGATTTTAGCTAACTATGGCTACACCTTC

V gene: TRBV5-1
CDR3 length: 15
clone size: .
D gene: .
J gene: TRBJ1-1
CDR3 protein: CASRNGLQKGTEAFF
CDR3 DNA: TGCGCCAGCAGAAACGGACTCCAAAAGGGCACTGAAGCTTTCTTT

V gene: TRBV2
CDR3 length: 15
clone size: .
D gene: .
J gene: TRBJ1-5
CDR3 protein: CASSSGQLSNQPQHF
CDR3 DNA: TGTGCCAGCAGTTCCGGACAGCTCTCAAATCAGCCCCAGCATTTT

V gene: TRBV7-3
CDR3 length: 13
clone size: once
D gene: .
J gene: TRBJ2-7
CDR3 protein: CASSPVTPREQYF
CDR3 DNA: TGTGCCAGCAGCCCGGTTACCCCCCGGGAGCAGTACTTC

V gene: TRBV5-1
CDR3 length: 15
clone size: once
D gene: TRBD1
J gene: TRBJ1-1
CDR3 protein: CASSLARQGGTEAFF
CDR3 DNA: TGCGCCAGCAGCTTGGCCCGACAGGGCGGTACTGAAGCTTTCTTT

V gene: TRBV7-8
CDR3 length: 14
clone size: .
D gene: .
J gene: TRBJ1-2
CDR3 protein: CASSLAGRGNGYTF
CDR3 DNA: TGTGCCAGCAGCTTAGCCGGTAGGGGCAATGGCTACACCTTC

V gene: TRBV4-1
CDR3 length: 16
clone size: .
D gene: .
J gene: TRBJ2-3
CDR3 protein: CASSQEGRYDTDTQYF
CDR3 DNA: TGCGCCAGCAGCCAAGAAGGCAGGTACGATACAGATACGCAGTATTTT

V gene: TRBV10-1
CDR3 length: 12
clone size: once
D gene: .
J gene: TRBJ2-1
CDR3 protein: CASSELGVEQFF
CDR3 DNA: TGCGCCAGCAGTGAGTTAGGGGTTGAGCAGTTCTTC

V gene: TRBV5-5
CDR3 length: 15
clone size: .
D gene: .
J gene: TRBJ2-3
CDR3 protein: CASSSRAPSTDTQYF
CDR3 DNA: TGTGCCAGCAGCTCCAGGGCACCTAGCACAGATACGCAGTATTTT

V gene: TRBV4-2
CDR3 length: 17
clone size: few
D gene: TRBD2
J gene: TRBJ2-2
CDR3 protein: CASSQEATSGRPGELFF
CDR3 DNA: TGTGCCAGCAGCCAAGAAGCTACTAGCGGGAGGCCCGGGGAGCTGTTTTTT

V gene: TRBV6-5
CDR3 length: 14
clone size: .
D gene: TRBD1
J gene: TRBJ2-2
CDR3 protein: CASSHRGNTGELFF
CDR3 DNA: TGTGCCAGCAGCCACAGGGGGAACACCGGGGAGCTGTTTTTT

V gene: TRBV3-1/TRBV3-2
CDR3 length: 14
clone size: .
D gene: TRBD1
J gene: TRBJ2-2
CDR3 protein: CASSQGTGPGELFF
CDR3 DNA: TGTGCCAGCAGCCAGGGGACAGGGCCCGGGGAGCTGTTTTTT

V gene: TRBV29-1
CDR3 length: 14
clone size: .
D gene: .
J gene: TRBJ1-1
CDR3 protein: CSVEGQTMNTEAFF
CDR3 DNA: TGCAGCGTTGAAGGACAGACGATGAACACTGAAGCTTTCTTT

V gene: TRBV9
CDR3 length: 16
clone size: .
D gene: .
J gene: TRBJ1-4
CDR3 protein: CASSVAGVGVNEKLFF
CDR3 DNA: TGTGCCAGCAGCGTAGCAGGGGTCGGCGTTAATGAAAAACTGTTTTTT

V gene: TRBV3-1/TRBV3-2
CDR3 length: 12
clone size: .
D gene: .
J gene: TRBJ1-4
CDR3 protein: CASSQGFGELFF
CDR3 DNA: TGTGCCAGCAGCCAAGGGTTTGGAGAACTGTTTTTT

V gene: TRBV30
CDR3 length: 16
clone size: .
D gene: .
J gene: TRBJ1-2
CDR3 protein: CAWRANQGSFNYGYTF
CDR3 DNA: TGTGCCTGGAGGGCAAACCAGGGGAGTTTTAACTATGGCTACACCTTC